Sequencing of this T cell receptor (beta chain) was carried out in a study of T cell repertoires in cytomegalovirus infection. Germline V gene data show CDR1 as MDHEN and CDR2 as SYDVKM. V was pared by 5 bases and J by 2 bases, with 13 bases between. The length of the CDR3 is 14 residues. MiXCR was run by TCRdb on the reads, yielding one entry per CDR3 protein. The sample carries approximately 290,000 distinct CDR3 sequences, about 25% recorded once. The clonotype was recovered from a human donor in good health (CMV status not recorded). Some clones in this sample may be carry-over from other donors' samples. The chain links TRBV28 to TRBJ2-7, with D uncertain. What was sequenced was PBMCs. CDR3 residues: CASSLPGLTYEQYF. CDR3 in DNA: TGTGCCAGCAGTCTTCCGGGCCTCACCTACGAGCAGTACTTC.